This entry describes one T cell receptor (beta chain). The data were taken from a study of blood T cell repertoires in COVID-19. On the study more broadly: PBMCs, B-cell-depleted T cells, or T cells provided the cDNA or gDNA that made up the material.

Assay used: immunoSEQ multiplex PCR; TCRdb lists only in-frame clones, some missing. Here the sample spans roughly 430,000 clones, roughly 87% being singletons. The sample was PBMCs or T cells enriched from blood (not recorded which). This TCR came from a woman aged 35 to 49 with acute COVID-19.

The CDR3 DNA follows: TGTGCCACCAGTGATTCAAGTAATGGTGTGTGGTCGGACAGGGAACTTGGCTACACCTTC. This codes for CATSDSSNGVWSDRELGYTF. This rearrangement joins TRBV24-1 to TRBJ1-2, with TRBD1 matching over 8 bases. CDR3 length: 20 residues. Germline V gene lookup returns CDR1 KGHDR and CDR2 SFDVKD. V lost 2 bases and J lost 7; bases outside the gene matches: 23.